This T cell receptor beta chain was recorded in a study of blood T cell repertoires in COVID-19. Study in general: The United States, Italy and Spain were the sources of the acute and convalescent COVID-19 samples.

As processed by the authors: Estimated nucleated cell counts came from reference gene primer amplification. Method: immunoSEQ multiplex PCR; TCRdb's copy keeps in-frame clones and lacks some. V and J calls plus clone size are reproduced from that table; the DNA served to infer D and trimming. The sample carries some 50,000 clones, 89% recorded once. The J segment lost 11 bases and the V segment lost 2 bases, leaving 6 bases of the junction unmatched. CDR3 length equals 13 residues. From germline, CDR1 is SGDLS and CDR2 YYNGEE. The TCR was taken from a man aged 55-75 years with acute or convalescent COVID-19. Material: peripheral blood. This chain uses TRBV9 with TRBJ1-1; 10 bases line up with TRBD1. CDR3 residues: CASSVSDRGVAFF. CDR3 DNA sequence: TGTGCCAGCAGCGTGTCGGACAGGGGGGTGGCTTTCTTT.